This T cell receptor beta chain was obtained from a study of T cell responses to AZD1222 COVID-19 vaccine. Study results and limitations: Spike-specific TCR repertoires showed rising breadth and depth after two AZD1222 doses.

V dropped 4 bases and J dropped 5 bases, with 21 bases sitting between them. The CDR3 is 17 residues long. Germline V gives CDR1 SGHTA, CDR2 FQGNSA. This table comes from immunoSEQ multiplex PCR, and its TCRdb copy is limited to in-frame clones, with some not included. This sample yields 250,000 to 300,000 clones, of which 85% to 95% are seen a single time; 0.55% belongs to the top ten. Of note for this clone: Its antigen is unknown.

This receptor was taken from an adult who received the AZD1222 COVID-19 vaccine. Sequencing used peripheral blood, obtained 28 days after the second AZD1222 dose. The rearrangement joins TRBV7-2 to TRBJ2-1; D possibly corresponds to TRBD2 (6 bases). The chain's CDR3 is CASSWRSGSQVDNEQFF. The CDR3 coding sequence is TGTGCCAGCAGCTGGAGGTCCGGGAGTCAGGTAGACAATGAGCAGTTCTTC. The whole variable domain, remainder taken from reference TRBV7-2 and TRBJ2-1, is GAGVSQSPSNKVTEKGKDVELRCDPISGHTALYWYRQSLGQGLEFLIYFQGNSAPDKSGLPSDRFSAERTGGSVSTLTIQRTQQEDSAVYLCASSWRSGSQVDNEQFFGPGTRLTVL.